This T cell receptor beta chain was recorded in a study of CD8+ T cells in alopecia areata. As the sequencing template, cDNA was produced by extracting RNA and reverse transcribing it. Profiled with immunoSEQ multiplex PCR; TCRdb holds only in-frame clones, not every one. Among 170,000 or so clones listed, roughly 62% were seen once. This CDR3 has 15 amino acids. The ends lost 2 bases at V and 8 bases at J; junction bases unmatched: 9. Germline V lookup: CDR1 PRHDT, CDR2 FYEKMQ (reference sequence). The treatment was: oral pan-JAK inhibitor, 5-10 mg twice daily. The sample in question was CD8+ T cells sorted from blood, obtained at week 24, from a patient treated with tofacitinib. This TCR was sampled from a human donor with alopecia areata. The chain couples TRBV13 to TRBJ2-1; 7 nucleotides agree with TRBD2. CDR3 amino acids: CASSLWASGSDEQFF. CDR3 nucleotides: TGTGCCAGCAGCTTATGGGCTAGCGGTAGCGATGAGCAGTTCTTC.